Shown below are 15 T cell receptor beta chains from a single sample sequenced in a study of blood T cell repertoires in COVID-19. Assay: immunoSEQ multiplex PCR; the TCRdb copy retains only in-frame clones and omits some. The repertoire has approximately 200,000 clones, approximately 89% of them found once; the top ten carry 4% to 5%. Material for sequencing was peripheral blood. All receptors derive from a woman aged 30 to 39 with acute or convalescent COVID-19.

The chain joins TRBV5-1 to TRBJ2-5; 7 bases line up with TRBD2. CDR3 length equals 15 residues. V lost 2 bases to trimming and J lost 0 bases; unmatched junction nucleotides: 4. Germline V gene data show CDR1 as SGHRS and CDR2 as YFSETQ. CDR3 in DNA: TGCGCCAGCAGCTTCGGCGGGAGTCACCAAGAGACCCAGTACTTC. Amino acid sequence: CASSFGGSHQETQYF.

The chain uses TRBV2 and TRBJ1-5; D is perhaps TRBD1 (5 bases). The CDR3 contains 13 residues. The V gene's germline CDR1 is SNHLY and CDR2 FYNNEI. V was pared by 6 bases and J by 9 bases, with 15 bases between. The CDR3 loop reads CASRGGVYGPQHF. DNA of the CDR3: TGTGCCAGCAGGGGGGGGGTCTATGGGCCCCAGCATTTT.

The gene calls are TRBV5-1 and TRBJ1-2; a weak D match, TRBD1 (5 bases). V lost 5 bases, J lost 4 bases, and 12 bases lay in between. This CDR3 has 13 amino acids. Germline values: CDR1 SGHRS, CDR2 YFSETQ. The DNA for the CDR3 is TGCGCCAGCAGTAACCAGGGAACCTATGGCTACACCTTC. Translating gives CASSNQGTYGYTF.

This chain connects TRBV11-3 to TRBJ2-1; 9 bases align to TRBD2. The CDR3 contains 17 residues. Germline CDR1 is SGHNT and CDR2 is YENEEA. The J segment lost 0 bases and the V segment lost 5 bases, leaving 8 bases of the junction unmatched. CDR3 coding DNA: TGTGCCAGCAGCCCCCTTAGCGGGGGCAGCTCCTACAATGAGCAGTTCTTC. Translation: CASSPLSGGSSYNEQFF.

The chain is built from TRBV27 and TRBJ1-4, with D uncertain. Germline CDR1 reads MNHEY; CDR2 reads SMNVEV (reference sequence). The V gene lost 7 bases and the J gene lost 8 bases, with 14 bases spanning the gap. This CDR3 region has 13 residues. This CDR3 reads CASKFLAGEKLFF. The DNA for the CDR3 is TGTGCCAGCAAATTTCTGGCAGGAGAAAAACTGTTTTTT. The full variable domain, its missing parts supplied by reference TRBV27 and TRBJ1-4, is EAQVTQNPRYLITVTGKKLTVTCSQNMNHEYMSWYRQDPGLGLRQIYYSMNVEVTDKGDVPEGYKVSRKEKRNFPLILESPSPNQTSLYFCASKFLAGEKLFFGSGTQLSVL.

The chain uses TRBV7-8 and TRBJ2-7; TRBD1 might be the D (6 bases). The CDR3 spans 15 residues. Germline V gives CDR1 SGHVS, CDR2 FQNEAQ. V lost 5 bases and J 1 base, leaving 15 bases between the germline ends. The CDR3, as DNA: TGTGCCAGCAGCCGACGACAGGCTATTTCCTACGAGCAGTACTTC. Translation gives CASSRRQAISYEQYF.

The rearrangement uses TRBV29-1 and TRBJ2-7; 8 bases align to TRBD1. There are 12 residues in the CDR3. V shed 4 bases and J 3 bases; nucleotides not matched to a gene: 2. In germline, CDR1 is SQVTM, CDR2 ANQGSEA. The CDR3 sequence: CSVVTGGYEQYF. The CDR3 DNA follows: TGCAGCGTTGTAACAGGGGGCTACGAGCAGTACTTC.

With regard to this clone: In the same sample, other DNA sequences code for this CDR3. J is TRBJ2-7 and V is TRBV9, with 14 bases matching TRBD2. The germline CDR1 and CDR2 sequences are SGDLS and YYNGEE. CDR3 length: 15 amino acids. Losses at the gene ends were 4 bases for V and 3 bases for J; bases not matched to a gene: 3. Written as DNA, the CDR3 is TGTGCCAGCAGCCCCGGACTAGCGGGAGGCTACGAGCAGTACTTC. Translated, it gives CASSPGLAGGYEQYF. Full variable domain (missing parts from reference TRBV9 and TRBJ2-7): DSGVTQTPKHLITATGQRVTLRCSPRSGDLSVYWYQQSLDQGLQFLIQYYNGEERAKGNILERFSAQQFPDLHSELNLSSLELGDSALYFCASSPGLAGGYEQYFGPGTRLTVT.

The genes are TRBV7-2 and TRBJ1-2; possible D gene TRBD1, 5 bases. V was pared by 7 bases and J by 5 bases, with 8 bases between. The CDR3 length is 11 residues. CDR1 is SGHTA and CDR2 is FQGNSA in the germline V gene. The DNA for the CDR3 is TGTGCCAGCACGGGGGATTATGGCTACACCTTC. Translated: CASTGDYGYTF.

The rearrangement uses TRBV6-5 and TRBJ1-4, with D unresolved. The germline gives CDR1 MNHEY, CDR2 SVGAGI. There are 14 residues in the CDR3. V lost 6 bases and J lost 0, with 8 bases in between. CDR3 residues: CASRELTTNEKLFF. The CDR3 DNA sequence: TGTGCCAGCAGGGAGTTAACAACTAATGAAAAACTGTTTTTT.

V and J are TRBV6-5 and TRBJ2-7; 10 bases line up with TRBD2. Unmatched junction bases numbered 3, after V lost 4 bases and J lost 3 bases. The CDR3 covers 14 residues. In germline, CDR1 is MNHEY, CDR2 SVGAGI. The CDR3 region is CASSSQREGYEQYF. CDR3 in DNA: TGTGCCAGCAGTTCCCAGCGGGAGGGCTACGAGCAGTACTTC.

This chain connects TRBV28 to TRBJ2-3; TRBD1 agrees at 9 bases. The CDR3 has 16 amino acids. The V gene end was trimmed by 0 bases and the J gene end by 0 bases; junction bases not matched to a gene: 1. Germline CDR1 and CDR2: MDHEN and SYDVKM. CDR3 amino acids: CASSLWGQGSTDTQYF. CDR3 DNA: TGTGCCAGCAGTTTATGGGGACAGGGAAGCACAGATACGCAGTATTTT.

This chain links TRBV5-1 with TRBJ2-2; D might be TRBD2 (5 bases). This CDR3 comprises 17 residues. Per germline, CDR1 SGHRS and CDR2 YFSETQ. Trimming shortened V by 3 bases and J by 7 bases, and 22 bases separated the two germline ends. The CDR3 here is CASSSGPRKGDNGELFF. The CDR3 nucleotides are TGCGCCAGCAGCTCCGGGCCTCGTAAGGGAGATAACGGGGAGCTGTTTTTT.

V is TRBV5-1 and J is TRBJ1-6; 7 nucleotides match TRBD1. Germline V gene data show CDR1 as SGHRS and CDR2 as YFSETQ. The CDR3 totals 15 residues. V lost 4 bases and J lost 5; bases outside the gene matches: 6. The CDR3 is CASSIGTADNSPLHF. As DNA, the CDR3 is TGCGCCAGCAGCATCGGGACAGCGGATAATTCACCCCTCCACTTT.

The sample holds one count of this clone. The chain combines TRBV28 with TRBJ1-4; 8 bases line up with TRBD1. V was pared by 2 bases and J by 10 bases, with 3 bases of the junction left unmatched. The CDR3 is 13 amino acids. Germline CDR1 is MDHEN and CDR2 is SYDVKM. CDR3 protein: CASSLDGTGKLFF. CDR3 bases: TGTGCCAGCAGTTTAGACGGGACAGGAAAACTGTTTTTT.